Listed here are 19 T cell receptor beta chains from one sample, sequenced in a study of blood T cells in healthy people across ages. Then a second PCR, running roughly 7 to 11 cycles, was carried out with a sample-barcoded 5' primer and a J-beta primer mix. Each CDR3 protein is one row after TCRdb ran MiXCR on the 5' RACE reads. Of hundreds of thousands of distinct CDR3 sequences listed, 20% to 30% are singletons. The same data also contributed to another study, on T cells of mothers and their children.

Material: blood. Source of these receptors: a boy between 10 and 17 years old in good health.

The chain recombines TRBV18 with TRBJ2-1, with TRBD1 matching 7 bases. With 2 bases clipped from V and 4 bases from J, the junction kept 8 bases outside the gene matches. CDR1 is KGHSH, CDR2 LQKENI, per germline. The CDR3 covers 16 residues. Written as DNA, the CDR3 is TGTGCCAGCTCACCAAACGAGGGACAGCAATACAATGAGCAGTTCTTC. Encoded protein: CASSPNEGQQYNEQFF.

This clonotype was detected a few times. J is TRBJ2-3 and V is TRBV4-1; tentatively, D is TRBD2 (6 bases). V dropped 1 base and J dropped 2 bases, with 16 bases sitting between them. Germline V gene data show CDR1 as MGHRA and CDR2 as YSYEKL. This CDR3 contains 17 residues. CDR3 sequence reads: CASSQVGSGEDTDTQYF. The CDR3 DNA follows: TGCGCCAGCAGCCAAGTCGGTTCGGGGGAAGACACAGATACGCAGTATTTT.

The sample holds a few counts of this clonotype. A junction end diverges from the germline sequence, so it may reflect a read error. The rearrangement uses TRBV3-1 and TRBJ1-6; a weak D match, TRBD1 (5 bases). This CDR3 is 14 amino acids long. In germline, CDR1 is LGHDT, CDR2 YNNKEL (reference sequence). The CDR3 sequence is CASGQVEGNSPLHF. As DNA, the CDR3 is TGTGCCAGCGGCCAAGTTGAGGGGAATTCACCCCTCCACTTT.

The V and J genes are TRBV6-5 and TRBJ2-2; TRBD2 matches at 12 bases. Germline lookup yields CDR1 MNHEY and CDR2 SVGAGI. Unmatched junction bases numbered 3, after V lost 6 bases and J lost 4 bases. The CDR3 contains 15 residues. DNA for the CDR3: TGTGCCAGCAGGTCTAGCGGGAGGGCCACCGGGGAGCTGTTTTTT. The encoded protein is CASRSSGRATGELFF.

The chain couples TRBV29-1 to TRBJ2-1, with 12 nucleotides matching TRBD2. This CDR3 comprises 16 residues. Germline trimming cut 7 bases from V and 1 base from J; bases unmatched to any gene: 8. CDR1 and CDR2 (germline): SQVTM, ANQGSEA. The CDR3 DNA reads TGCAGCGCCTCTAGCGGGAGGGCCGGGTCCTACAATGAGCAGTTCTTC. Its protein is CSASSGRAGSYNEQFF.

As to this clonotype: An end of the junction differs from the germline gene, which may be a read error. This chain uses TRBV7-7 with TRBJ2-2; no reliable D call. CDR3 length: 13 residues. Germline V gene lookup returns CDR1 SSHAT and CDR2 FNYEAQ (reference sequence). CDR3 loop: CASSLGHTGELFF. The CDR3 nucleotides are TGTGCTAGCAGCTTAGGCCACACCGGGGAGCTGTTTTTT.

The chain uses TRBV5-6 and TRBJ2-7; D is perhaps TRBD1 (6 bases). CDR3 length: 14 residues. Trimming pared 5 bases from V and 3 bases from J, leaving 15 bases between. CDR1 is SGHDT and CDR2 is YYEEEE in the germline V gene. The CDR3 DNA is TGTGCCAGCAGTTTCCGACAGGTCAGCTACGAGCAGTACTTC. This encodes CASSFRQVSYEQYF.

This chain links TRBV9 with TRBJ1-1; a possible D gene is TRBD1 (6 bases). V dropped 2 bases and J dropped 7 bases, with 15 bases sitting between them. Germline CDR1 is SGDLS and CDR2 is YYNGEE. The length of the CDR3 is 14 residues. The CDR3 protein is CASSVQGQWGEAFF. In DNA form, the CDR3 reads TGTGCCAGCAGCGTCCAGGGGCAGTGGGGTGAAGCTTTCTTT.

V and J are TRBV11-2 and TRBJ2-2, with 7 nucleotides matching TRBD1. V lost 7 bases and J lost 2; bases outside the gene matches: 7. Germline CDR1 reads SGHAT; CDR2 reads FQNNGV. This CDR3 region has 15 residues. DNA of the CDR3: TGTGCCAGCACGGTCGACAGGGCCAACACCGGGGAGCTGTTTTTT. This translates into CASTVDRANTGELFF.

V gene TRBV20-1 combines with J gene TRBJ1-3; TRBD1 is a possible D gene (5 bases). CDR1 is DFQATT and CDR2 is SNEGSKA in the germline V gene (reference sequence). With 3 bases removed from V and 2 bases from J, the gap between germline ends came to 11 bases. The CDR3 spans 14 residues. The CDR3 DNA sequence: TGCAGTGCTAGGGTAGGAGGGGCTGGAAACACCATATATTTT. As protein: CSARVGGAGNTIYF.

This clonotype showed up just a few times. DNA of the CDR3: TGCGCCAGCAGCCAAGATCAAGGGGGAGACACCGGGGAGCTGTTTTTT. This codes for CASSQDQGGDTGELFF. The V call is TRBV4-1, the J call TRBJ2-2, with a tentative D call TRBD1 (6 bases). Germline CDR1 MGHRA, CDR2 YSYEKL. V was clipped by 0 bases and J by 3 bases, with 11 bases between them. This CDR3 comprises 16 residues.

The chain couples TRBV28 to TRBJ2-7, with D perhaps TRBD2 (6 bases). The DNA matches TRBJ2-1 better at its end, which makes the J call doubtful. Looked up from germline, CDR1 is MDHEN and CDR2 is SYDVKM. This CDR3 region has 16 residues. CDR3 loop: CASSLMGLRVANEQFF. For the CDR3, the DNA is TGTGCCAGCAGCTTGATGGGACTTAGGGTGGCCAATGAGCAGTTCTTC.

The chain recombines TRBV30 with TRBJ2-5; TRBD1 might be the D (5 bases). The J call may be incorrect, as the DNA end agrees better with TRBJ2-7. The CDR3 has 12 residues. Per germline, CDR1 GTSNPN and CDR2 SVGIG (reference sequence). The CDR3 DNA follows: TGTGCCTGGCTCTCCGACAGTTACGAGCAGTACTTC. Residues: CAWLSDSYEQYF.

This clonotype has more than one count but fewer than ten. The rearrangement joins TRBV2 to TRBJ1-5; D unresolved. CDR1 and CDR2 from the germline V gene are SNHLY and FYNNEI. V was clipped by 3 bases and J by 4 bases, with 10 bases between them. The CDR3 is 14 residues long. CDR3 loop: CASSEEATNQPQHF. The CDR3 DNA reads TGTGCCAGCAGTGAGGAGGCAACGAATCAGCCCCAGCATTTT.

V and J are TRBV12-3 or TRBV12-4 and TRBJ1-2; no clear D. The ends were cut back, 10 bases at V and 4 bases at J, with 16 bases in the middle. The CDR3 loop spans 13 amino acids. CDR3 in amino acids: CATLQSYSYGYTF. The CDR3 DNA is TGTGCCACCCTACAATCCTATAGCTATGGCTACACCTTC.

This clonotype was seen more than once but under ten times. The chain uses TRBV5-1 and TRBJ1-1; D is undetermined. CDR1 and CDR2 (germline): SGHRS, YFSETQ. This CDR3 comprises 12 residues. With 0 bases removed from V and 7 bases from J, the gap between germline ends came to 7 bases. In nucleotides, the CDR3 is TGCGCCAGCAGCTTGGTCGGCTATGAAGCTTTCTTT. Its protein product is CASSLVGYEAFF.

This clonotype came up a few times. The V gene is TRBV28, the J gene TRBJ2-3; 9 bases fit TRBD2. V dropped 0 bases and J dropped 6; count of bases not matched to a gene: 7. Germline CDR1 and CDR2: MDHEN and SYDVKM. The length of the CDR3 is 16 residues. For the CDR3, the DNA is TGTGCCAGCAGTTTATGGGCTAGCGGGGCTGGGGATACGCAGTATTTT. Translated: CASSLWASGAGDTQYF. The entire variable domain, with the rest obtained from reference TRBV28 and TRBJ2-3, is as follows: DVKVTQSSRYLVKRTGEKVFLECVQDMDHENMFWYRQDPGLGLRLIYFSYDVKMKEKGDIPEGYSVSREKKERFSLILESASTNQTSMYLCASSLWASGAGDTQYFGPGTRLTVL.

The V and J genes are TRBV12-3 or TRBV12-4 and TRBJ2-4; D is undetermined. The CDR3 has 14 residues. V was cut by 7 bases and J by 0 bases, with 10 bases left in between. The CDR3 nucleotides are TGTGCCAGCACCAACTACCTAGCCAAAAACATTCAGTACTTC. Translated: CASTNYLAKNIQYF.

V is TRBV12-3 or TRBV12-4 and J is TRBJ1-5; a possible D gene is TRBD1 (6 bases). This CDR3 contains 15 residues. Trimming removed 3 bases from V and 1 base from J, with 10 bases in between. CDR3 sequence (DNA): TGTGCCAGCAGTTTGAACGGACAGAGCAATCAGCCCCAGCATTTT. Protein: CASSLNGQSNQPQHF.